This T cell receptor beta chain was sequenced during a study of blood T cell repertoires in COVID-19. About the research overall: Specimens from acute and convalescent COVID-19 originated in the United States, Italy and Spain. The analysed material was cDNA or gDNA that came from T cells, B-cell-depleted T cells, or PBMCs.

Under the authors' procedure: Reference gene primer amplification yielded estimated nucleated cell counts. Method: immunoSEQ multiplex PCR; TCRdb's copy keeps in-frame clones and lacks some. V, J and clone size were drawn from that table, and D and trimming were deduced from the DNA. The profile covers around 280,000 clones, with more than 75% appearing a single time and approximately 2% taken by the ten largest. This receptor was obtained from a woman aged 25 to 39 who had recovered from COVID-19. Material: peripheral blood.

Here the CDR3 DNA reads TGTGCCAGCAGTTTTCAGACTGGGGCCAACGTCCTGACTTTC. Translated: CASSFQTGANVLTF. The chain uses TRBV27 and TRBJ2-6; D is ambiguous. CDR1 and CDR2 from the germline V gene are MNHEY and SMNVEV (reference sequence). With 3 bases removed from V and 2 bases from J, the gap between germline ends came to 5 bases. The CDR3 runs 14 residues.